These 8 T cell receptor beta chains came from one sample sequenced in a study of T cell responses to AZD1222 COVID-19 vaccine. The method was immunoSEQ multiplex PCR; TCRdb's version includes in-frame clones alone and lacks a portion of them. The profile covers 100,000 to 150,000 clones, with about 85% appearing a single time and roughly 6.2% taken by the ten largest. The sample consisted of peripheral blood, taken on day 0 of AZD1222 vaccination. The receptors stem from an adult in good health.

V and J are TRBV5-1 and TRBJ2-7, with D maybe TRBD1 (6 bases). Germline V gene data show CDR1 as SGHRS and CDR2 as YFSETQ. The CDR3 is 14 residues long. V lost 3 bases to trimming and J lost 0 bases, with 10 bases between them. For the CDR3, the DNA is TGCGCCAGCAGCTCCGAGACAGGCTCCTACGAGCAGTACTTC. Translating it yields CASSSETGSYEQYF.

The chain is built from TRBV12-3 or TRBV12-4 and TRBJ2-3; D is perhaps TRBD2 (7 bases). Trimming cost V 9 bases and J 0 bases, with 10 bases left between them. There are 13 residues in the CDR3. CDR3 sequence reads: CASTGGSTDTQYF. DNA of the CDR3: TGTGCCAGTACGGGGGGCAGCACAGATACGCAGTATTTT.

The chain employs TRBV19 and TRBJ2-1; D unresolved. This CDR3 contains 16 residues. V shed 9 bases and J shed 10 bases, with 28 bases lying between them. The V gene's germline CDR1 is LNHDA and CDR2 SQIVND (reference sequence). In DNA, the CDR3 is TGTGCCAGCAGTTACCCCGCTCCCTCGACCGGTAGGGAGCAGTTCTTC. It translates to CASSYPAPSTGREQFF.

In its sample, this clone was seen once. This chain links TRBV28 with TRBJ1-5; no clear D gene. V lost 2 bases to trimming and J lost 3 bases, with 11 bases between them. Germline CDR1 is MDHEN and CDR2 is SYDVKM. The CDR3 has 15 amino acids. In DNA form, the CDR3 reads TGTGCCAGCAGTTTAACCGGACGGTACAATCAGCCCCAGCATTTT. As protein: CASSLTGRYNQPQHF.

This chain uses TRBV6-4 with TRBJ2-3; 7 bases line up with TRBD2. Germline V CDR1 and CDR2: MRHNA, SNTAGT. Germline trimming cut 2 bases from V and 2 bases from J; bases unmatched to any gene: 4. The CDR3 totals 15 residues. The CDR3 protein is CASSDGAGPTDTQYF. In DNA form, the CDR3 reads TGTGCCAGCAGTGACGGAGCGGGACCCACAGATACGCAGTATTTT.

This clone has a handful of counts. The CDR3 DNA reads as TGTGCCAGCAGCTTGACAGCGGGGGTGCGAACCGGGGAGCTGTTTTTT. Its translation: CASSLTAGVRTGELFF. V and J are TRBV5-4 and TRBJ2-2, with TRBD2 identical over 8 bases. CDR3 length: 16 amino acids. The germline V gene encodes CDR1 SGHNT and CDR2 YYREEE (reference sequence). The V and J ends lost 1 base and 5 bases, in that order; junction bases with no gene match: 7.

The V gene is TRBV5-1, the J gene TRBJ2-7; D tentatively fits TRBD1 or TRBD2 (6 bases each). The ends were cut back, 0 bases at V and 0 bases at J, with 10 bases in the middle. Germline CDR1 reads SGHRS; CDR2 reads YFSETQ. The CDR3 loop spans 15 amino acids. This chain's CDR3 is CASSLAGAASYEQYF. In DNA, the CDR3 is TGCGCCAGCAGCTTGGCGGGGGCGGCCTCCTACGAGCAGTACTTC.

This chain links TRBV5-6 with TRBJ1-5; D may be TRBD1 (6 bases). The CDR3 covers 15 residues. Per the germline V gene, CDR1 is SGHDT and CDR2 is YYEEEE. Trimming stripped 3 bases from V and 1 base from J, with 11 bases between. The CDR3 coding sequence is TGTGCCAGCAGCTGGGGGGGCAGGAGCAATCAGCCCCAGCATTTT. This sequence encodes CASSWGGRSNQPQHF. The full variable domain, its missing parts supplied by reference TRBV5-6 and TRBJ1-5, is DAGVTQSPTHLIKTRGQQVTLRCSPKSGHDTVSWYQQALGQGPQFIFQYYEEEERQRGNFPDRFSGHQFPNYSSELNVNALLLGDSALYLCASSWGGRSNQPQHFGDGTRLSIL.